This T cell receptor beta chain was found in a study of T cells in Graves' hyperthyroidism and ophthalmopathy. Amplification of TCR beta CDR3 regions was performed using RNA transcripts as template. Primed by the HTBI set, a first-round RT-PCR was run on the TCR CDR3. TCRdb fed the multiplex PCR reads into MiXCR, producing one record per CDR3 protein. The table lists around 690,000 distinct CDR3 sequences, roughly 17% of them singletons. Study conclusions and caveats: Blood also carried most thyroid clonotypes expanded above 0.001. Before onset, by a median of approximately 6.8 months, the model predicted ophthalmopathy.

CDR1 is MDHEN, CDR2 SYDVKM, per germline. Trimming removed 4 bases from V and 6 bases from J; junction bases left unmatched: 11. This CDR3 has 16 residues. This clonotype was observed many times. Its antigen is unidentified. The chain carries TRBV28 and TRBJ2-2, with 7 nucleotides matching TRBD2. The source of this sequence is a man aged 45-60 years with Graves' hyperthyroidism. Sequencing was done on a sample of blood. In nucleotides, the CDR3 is TGTGCCAGCAGTTCCCTGGGCGGGAGTTACTCCGGGGAGCTGTTTTTT. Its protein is CASSSLGGSYSGELFF.